Below, one T cell receptor beta chain is given with its context. Antigen: not known. Sequencing was performed with immunoSEQ multiplex PCR; in TCRdb, only in-frame clones are kept and a portion is missing. The sample yields 1,500,000 or so clones, around 97% seen once. This sample is part of a study of shared clonotypes between healthy human individuals. About the research overall: There were three CD4 naive, three CD4 memory, two CD8 naive and one CD8 memory plates per donor.

Donors comprised only Caucasian adults living in Nashville, Tennessee. Whole-study findings and limits: Despite large depth, rarefaction showed incomplete sorted-subset sequencing. With few donors, the genetic and exposure-history diversity represented was limited.

The CDR3 is made up of 14 amino acids. Trimming left V 4 bases short and J 4 bases short, with 14 bases between. Germline lookup yields CDR1 SNHLY and CDR2 FYNNEI. Sequencing input: naive CD4+ T cells sorted from blood. Subset indicated: CD45RA+ positively selected. This rearrangement joins TRBV2 to TRBJ2-7; maybe TRBD1 (8 bases). This TCR derives from a man between 25 and 39 years old in good health. The CDR3 loop is CASSVTGGGYEQYF. The CDR3 DNA reads as TGTGCCAGCAGTGTTACAGGGGGGGGTTACGAGCAGTACTTC.